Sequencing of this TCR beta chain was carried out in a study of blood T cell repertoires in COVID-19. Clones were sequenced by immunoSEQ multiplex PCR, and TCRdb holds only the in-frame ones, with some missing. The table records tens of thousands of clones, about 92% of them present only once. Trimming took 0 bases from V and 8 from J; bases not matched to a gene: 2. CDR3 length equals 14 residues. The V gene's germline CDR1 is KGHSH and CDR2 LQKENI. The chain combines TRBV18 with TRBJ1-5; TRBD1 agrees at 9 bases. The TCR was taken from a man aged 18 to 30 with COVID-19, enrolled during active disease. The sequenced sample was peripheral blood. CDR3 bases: TGTGCCAGCTCACCACCGGGACAGGGCGAGCCCCAGCATTTT. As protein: CASSPPGQGEPQHF.